These 32 T cell receptor beta chains were sequenced from one sample in a study of beta chain features in type 1 diabetes. cDNA synthesis used the whole RNA isolate, giving expressed TCRB sequences. Libraries were prepared by immunoSEQ multiplex PCR; TCRdb keeps only in-frame clonotypes and omits some of them. This table holds about half a million clones, about an eighth found once. The specimen was naive CD4+ T cells from blood. All receptors derive from a young woman in good health.

The chain joins TRBV11-3 to TRBJ2-1; no firm D call. This CDR3 has 15 amino acids. Between the trimmed V and J ends, which lost 1 base and 5 bases, there was a span of 12 bases. From germline, CDR1 is SGHNT and CDR2 YENEEA. CDR3 amino acids: CASSLGGSLNNEQFF. DNA of the CDR3: TGTGCCAGCAGCTTAGGCGGTTCCCTTAACAATGAGCAGTTCTTC.

This rearrangement joins TRBV11-3 to TRBJ2-5, with 11 nucleotides matching TRBD1. The CDR3 has 15 residues. Trimming took 4 bases from V and 5 from J; bases not matched to a gene: 6. The germline V gene encodes CDR1 SGHNT and CDR2 YENEEA. The CDR3 sequence: CASSSGQGAAETQYF. For the CDR3, the DNA is TGTGCCAGCAGCTCTGGACAGGGGGCCGCGGAGACCCAGTACTTC.

The chain is built from TRBV6-6 and TRBJ2-7; D perhaps matches TRBD1 (6 bases). CDR3 length: 14 residues. Germline-derived CDR1 and CDR2 are MNHNY and SVGAGI (reference sequence). V lost 0 bases, J lost 1 base, and 7 bases lay in between. DNA of the CDR3: TGTGCCAGCAGTTACTCGGACAGTTCCTACGAGCAGTACTTC. This translates into CASSYSDSSYEQYF.

This clone appeared a few times. J is TRBJ2-4 and V is TRBV28, with 8 bases lining up with TRBD1. Germline V CDR1 and CDR2: MDHEN, SYDVKM. With 6 bases clipped from V and 3 bases from J, the junction kept 10 bases outside the gene matches. The CDR3 is 16 residues long. In nucleotides, the CDR3 is TGTGCCAGCAGCCCTTCAGGACAGGGAGGCAAAAACATTCAGTACTTC. It yields the protein CASSPSGQGGKNIQYF.

V usage is TRBV9 and J usage is TRBJ2-3; D ambiguous. The V gene lost 2 bases and the J gene lost 8 bases, with 12 bases spanning the gap. CDR3 length: 13 residues. CDR1 is SGDLS, CDR2 YYNGEE, per germline. The DNA for the CDR3 is TGTGCCAGCAGCGTCTTTGCGCCGGGTACGCAGTATTTT. Its translation is CASSVFAPGTQYF.

This clone was seen only a few times. The same CDR3 can be traced to other DNA sequences in this sample. The chain is built from TRBV7-8 and TRBJ1-5; D remains ambiguous. The V end was cut by 0 bases, the J end by 3 bases, with 3 bases between. Germline V gene data show CDR1 as SGHVS and CDR2 as FQNEAQ. CDR3 length equals 13 residues. The CDR3 region is CASSLASNQPQHF. The CDR3 nucleotides read TGTGCCAGCAGCTTAGCATCCAATCAGCCCCAGCATTTT.

The chain links TRBV11-2 to TRBJ2-7; 8 bases are shared with TRBD1. Germline CDR1 is SGHAT and CDR2 is FQNNGV. This CDR3 spans 14 amino acids. V shed 3 bases and J 4 bases; nucleotides not matched to a gene: 5. The CDR3 is CASSLRDRIYEQYV. As DNA, the CDR3 is TGTGCCAGCAGCTTGCGGGACAGGATTTACGAGCAGTACGTC.

The gene calls are TRBV18 and TRBJ2-1; D unresolved. CDR3 length equals 13 residues. Trimming stripped 6 bases from V and 9 bases from J, with 15 bases between. CDR1 is KGHSH, CDR2 LQKENI, per germline. The CDR3 DNA reads TGTGCCAGCTCCTTTCCCTCTGGTGGTGAGCAGTTCTTC. Protein sequence: CASSFPSGGEQFF.

The chain is built from TRBV28 and TRBJ2-3; tentatively, D is TRBD1 (5 bases). Germline V gene sequence: CDR1 MDHEN, CDR2 SYDVKM. Trimming removed 7 bases at V and 2 bases at J, with 10 bases between. The CDR3 is 13 residues long. The chain's CDR3 is CASNSGLTDTQYF. The CDR3 nucleotides are TGTGCCAGCAACTCAGGGCTCACAGATACGCAGTATTTT. Combining the CDR3 with reference TRBV28 and TRBJ2-3 gives the whole variable domain DVKVTQSSRYLVKRTGEKVFLECVQDMDHENMFWYRQDPGLGLRLIYFSYDVKMKEKGDIPEGYSVSREKKERFSLILESASTNQTSMYLCASNSGLTDTQYFGPGTRLTVL.

V gene TRBV7-2 combines with J gene TRBJ2-5; D possibly matches TRBD1 or TRBD2 (5 bases each). V lost 3 bases, J lost 7 bases, and 12 bases lay in between. The CDR3 has 13 residues. Germline V gene sequence: CDR1 SGHTA, CDR2 FQGNSA. CDR3 in DNA: TGTGCCAGCAGCTTGGGACCAACGCGGACCCAGTACTTC. It yields the protein CASSLGPTRTQYF.

This clone was detected a few times. The V and J genes are TRBV5-1 and TRBJ2-7; 9 bases agree with TRBD2. The length of the CDR3 is 18 residues. Germline V gene lookup returns CDR1 SGHRS and CDR2 YFSETQ. V lost 0 bases to trimming and J lost 6 bases; unmatched junction nucleotides: 16. CDR3 nucleotide sequence: TGCGCCAGCAGCTTGGTTGCAGCGGGGGGCACCTCCCGCTCCGAGCAGTACTTC. This codes for CASSLVAAGGTSRSEQYF.

In its sample, this clone was seen a few times. In nucleotides, the CDR3 is TGTGCCAGTCACGAAAGGGGGACAGGGATGTACTTC. This encodes CASHERGTGMYF. V and J are TRBV2 and TRBJ2-4; TRBD1 aligns across 9 bases. CDR3 size: 12 residues. The germline V gene has CDR1 SNHLY and CDR2 FYNNEI. Germline trimming cut 9 bases from V and 15 bases from J; bases unmatched to any gene: 12.

This clone was detected only a few times. The chain employs TRBV28 and TRBJ2-7, with D perhaps matching TRBD2 (6 bases). Germline loops: CDR1 MDHEN, CDR2 SYDVKM. The CDR3 spans 11 residues. V lost 11 bases, J lost 1 base, and 9 bases lay in between. For the CDR3, the DNA is TGTGCCGCCGGGGGTTCCTACGAGCAGTACGTC. Translating gives CAAGGSYEQYV.

This chain uses TRBV28 with TRBJ2-7; D may match TRBD1 or TRBD2 (5 bases each). Germline CDR1 MDHEN, CDR2 SYDVKM. The CDR3 is made up of 18 amino acids. V gave up 5 bases and J gave up 2 bases, with 25 bases separating them. The CDR3 region has the DNA TGTGCCAGCAGTGCGATAGTCAGGGAGAAAGCGACAACCTACGAGCAGTACGTC. This sequence encodes CASSAIVREKATTYEQYV.

This clone was seen more than once but under ten times. The chain has TRBV7-2 and TRBJ1-2, with D possibly TRBD1 on 5 matching bases. Per germline, CDR1 SGHTA and CDR2 FQGNSA. The V end was cut by 5 bases, the J end by 4 bases, with 17 bases between. The CDR3 has 15 amino acids. The CDR3 DNA reads as TGTGCCAGCAGCGTCTCCCAGGGTACGATCTATGGCTACACCTTC. Its translation is CASSVSQGTIYGYTF.

This chain links TRBV29-1 with TRBJ2-2; a possible D gene is TRBD1 (6 bases). Germline loops: CDR1 SQVTM, CDR2 ANQGSEA. The CDR3 spans 15 residues. Between the trimmed V and J ends, which lost 5 bases and 1 base, there was a span of 14 bases. CDR3 protein: CSVFGGVLNTGELFF. CDR3 coding DNA: TGCAGCGTTTTTGGGGGCGTCTTGAACACCGGGGAGCTGTTTTTT.

The V gene is TRBV4-3, the J gene TRBJ2-3, with D possibly TRBD1 on 5 matching bases. The germline V gene encodes CDR1 LGHNA and CDR2 YSLEER. The CDR3 is 16 residues long. Trimming removed 1 base at V and 1 base at J, with 12 bases between. In DNA form, the CDR3 reads TGCGCCAGCAGCCAAGTATATGGGGCGGGCACAGATACGCAGTATTTT. Protein product: CASSQVYGAGTDTQYF.

This clone showed up just a few times. This chain links TRBV7-8 with TRBJ2-1, with D uncertain. The V end lost 5 bases, the J end lost 0 bases, and 8 bases lay between the germline ends. CDR3 size: 14 residues. The V gene's germline CDR1 is SGHVS and CDR2 FQNEAQ. The CDR3 protein is CASSPRSSYNEQFF. CDR3 coding DNA: TGTGCCAGCAGCCCACGGAGCTCCTACAATGAGCAGTTCTTC.

This clone was picked up a small number of times. This chain joins TRBV9 and TRBJ2-2; D unclear. The V gene's germline CDR1 is SGDLS and CDR2 YYNGEE. The CDR3 loop spans 15 amino acids. V was shortened by 0 bases and J by 1 base, with 7 bases between the two germline ends. The CDR3 reads CASSVAAGNTGELFF. The CDR3 region has the DNA TGTGCCAGCAGCGTAGCTGCCGGGAACACCGGGGAGCTGTTTTTT. Full variable domain (missing parts from reference TRBV9 and TRBJ2-2): DSGVTQTPKHLITATGQRVTLRCSPRSGDLSVYWYQQSLDQGLQFLIQYYNGEERAKGNILERFSAQQFPDLHSELNLSSLELGDSALYFCASSVAAGNTGELFFGEGSRLTVL.

Only a few counts were recorded for this clone. The chain combines TRBV9 with TRBJ2-1, with 7 bases aligning to TRBD2. Germline loops: CDR1 SGDLS, CDR2 YYNGEE. The CDR3 extends over 17 amino acids. V lost 4 bases and J lost 1; bases outside the gene matches: 11. The CDR3 sequence is CASSPQGPGLSYNEQFF. CDR3 nucleotide sequence: TGTGCCAGCAGCCCCCAGGGTCCGGGACTATCCTACAATGAGCAGTTCTTC.

In its sample, this clone was seen a few times. This chain joins TRBV28 and TRBJ1-1, with D tentatively TRBD1 (5 bases). The CDR3 covers 14 residues. CDR1 is MDHEN and CDR2 is SYDVKM in the germline V gene. Between the trimmed V and J ends, which lost 2 bases and 4 bases, there was a span of 11 bases. The CDR3 sequence is CASSLRGLGTEAFF. Here the CDR3 DNA reads TGTGCCAGCAGTTTAAGGGGCCTGGGCACTGAAGCTTTCTTT.

The chain combines TRBV10-3 with TRBJ1-4; no firm D call. V shed 8 bases and J shed 7 bases, with 14 bases lying between them. CDR1 ENHRY and CDR2 SYGVKD come from the germline V gene. This CDR3 has 13 residues. The CDR3 DNA reads TGTGCCATCTCTTTGCGGGAAGCTGAAAAACTGTTTTTT. Translation: CAISLREAEKLFF.

The chain is built from TRBV4-3 and TRBJ1-1; tentatively, D is TRBD1 (5 bases). The V gene lost 0 bases and the J gene lost 6 bases, with 8 bases spanning the gap. The CDR3 length is 13 residues. Germline V gene lookup returns CDR1 LGHNA and CDR2 YSLEER. The CDR3 DNA reads as TGCGCCAGCAGCCAAGATAGCAGGGCTGAAGCTTTCTTT. It codes for CASSQDSRAEAFF.

The chain employs TRBV29-1 and TRBJ1-4; D remains ambiguous. Between the trimmed V and J ends, which lost 4 bases and 5 bases, there was a span of 5 bases. This CDR3 is built from 11 residues. Germline loops: CDR1 SQVTM, CDR2 ANQGSEA. The CDR3 reads CSVGLNEKLFF. DNA of the CDR3: TGCAGCGTTGGGCTAAATGAAAAACTGTTTTTT.

CDR3 loop: CSVETDRIEQYF. The CDR3 bases are TGCAGCGTTGAAACTGACAGGATCGAGCAGTACTTC. The gene calls are TRBV29-1 and TRBJ2-5, with D possibly being TRBD1 (6 bases). The J call may be in error: the DNA end matches TRBJ2-7 better. This CDR3 is built from 12 residues. Germline V gene sequence: CDR1 SQVTM, CDR2 ANQGSEA.

This clone has more than one count but fewer than ten. This sequence joins TRBV30 and TRBJ2-7; TRBD2 is a possible D gene (5 bases). Germline CDR1 GTSNPN, CDR2 SVGIG (reference sequence). The CDR3 is 12 residues long. Trimming pared 3 bases from V and 3 bases from J, leaving 9 bases between. CDR3 DNA sequence: TGTGCCTGGAGGGTAGGGAGCTACGAGCAGTACTTC. Protein product: CAWRVGSYEQYF.

With respect to this clone: The same CDR3 is also encoded by other DNA sequences in this sample. V usage is TRBV29-1 and J usage is TRBJ1-5, with TRBD1 matching over 7 bases. V was pared by 4 bases and J by 5 bases, with 2 bases of the junction left unmatched. The CDR3 loop spans 12 amino acids. Germline-derived CDR1 and CDR2 are SQVTM and ANQGSEA. The CDR3 DNA reads TGCAGCGTTGGGCAGGGGGATCAGCCCCAGCATTTT. Its translation: CSVGQGDQPQHF.

V and J are TRBV9 and TRBJ2-7; 7 bases map to TRBD2. Germline CDR1 and CDR2: SGDLS and YYNGEE. J gave up 3 bases and V 0 bases, and 9 bases lay outside the gene matches. CDR3 length equals 16 residues. The CDR3: CASSVGAGVKNYEQYF. Here the CDR3 DNA reads TGTGCCAGCAGCGTAGGTGCGGGGGTTAAGAACTACGAGCAGTACTTC.

The V gene is TRBV5-1, the J gene TRBJ2-5; 8 positions agree with TRBD1. Germline CDR1 and CDR2: SGHRS and YFSETQ. This CDR3 is built from 15 residues. V gave up 0 bases and J gave up 4 bases; unmatched junction bases: 5. CDR3 region: CASSLEGQARETQYF. As DNA, the CDR3 is TGCGCCAGCAGCTTGGAGGGACAGGCCCGAGAGACCCAGTACTTC.

The sample holds a few counts of this clone. The chain uses TRBV30 and TRBJ2-3; D possibly corresponds to TRBD2 (6 bases). This CDR3 has 11 amino acids. The V end lost 0 bases, the J end lost 9 bases, and 7 bases lay between the germline ends. Germline CDR1 is GTSNPN and CDR2 is SVGIG (reference sequence). The CDR3 bases are TGTGCCTGGAGTGTAGGACTAACGCAGTATTTT. Encoded protein: CAWSVGLTQYF.

This chain connects TRBV7-2 to TRBJ1-6; the match to TRBD1 covers 10 bases. This CDR3 contains 14 residues. From germline, CDR1 is SGHTA and CDR2 FQGNSA. V was clipped by 6 bases and J by 14 bases; unmatched bases: 10. The CDR3 here is CASRSGQGKVTLHF. The CDR3 DNA is TGTGCCAGCAGGTCGGGACAGGGGAAGGTCACCCTCCACTTT.

As for this clone: This specimen includes other DNA sequences encoding the same CDR3. The CDR3 bases are TGTGCCAGCAGCCCCGCCGGACGGGGAGAGACCCAGTACTTC. It is translated as CASSPAGRGETQYF. This chain connects TRBV7-2 to TRBJ2-5; D is possibly TRBD2 (5 bases). V was shortened by 5 bases and J by 4 bases, with 14 bases between the two germline ends. The CDR3 is 14 amino acids. The germline CDR1 and CDR2 sequences are SGHTA and FQGNSA.